These 22 T cell receptor beta chains originate from one sample sequenced in a study of early T cells in non-severe SARS-CoV-2 infection (dated by TCRdb to the early 2020s). Library generation was performed with 5' RACE. The sample was run on a NextSeq 500. The public reads were reprocessed in TCRdb via fastp at Q25 and MiXCR, keeping in-frame beta chains. For every CDR3 protein sequence, its rows merge into one entry that carries the most common genes and DNA. This sample gives around 25,000 distinct CDR3 sequences in total; over 3.5% of them show up just once. The ten largest clones represent 4.4% of the sample. Sequencing was carried out using whole blood. Receptors originate from an adult who was a healthcare worker with PCR-confirmed SARS-CoV-2 infection or an uninfected control (not recorded which).

The CDR3 reads CASSLAWSDEQFF. In DNA, the CDR3 is TGTGCCAGCAGCTTAGCGTGGTCGGATGAGCAGTTCTTC. The chain couples TRBV7-6 to TRBJ2-1; no firm D call. There are 13 residues in the CDR3. Germline V CDR1 and CDR2: SGHVS, FNYEAQ. The V and J ends lost 0 bases and 8 bases respectively, with 8 bases between them. The complete variable domain, with remaining parts taken from reference TRBV7-6 and TRBJ2-1, reads GAGVSQSPRYKVTKRGQDVALRCDPISGHVSLYWYRQALGQGPEFLTYFNYEAQQDKSGLPNDRFSAERPEGSISTLTIQRTEQRDSAMYRCASSLAWSDEQFFGPGTRLTVL.

This clonotype was recorded many times. The V gene is TRBV7-9, the J gene TRBJ2-5, with 8 bases fitting TRBD2. CDR1 is SEHNR and CDR2 is FQNEAQ in the germline V gene (reference sequence). This CDR3 is built from 13 residues. V trimming: 5 bases; J trimming: 7 bases; junction bases outside the gene matches: 6. The CDR3 protein is CASSPPAGGTQYF. The CDR3, as DNA: TGTGCCAGCAGCCCCCCCGCGGGAGGGACCCAGTACTTC.

This clonotype was detected ten times or more. The chain links TRBV14 to TRBJ1-1; D gene uncertain. Per germline, CDR1 SGHDN and CDR2 FVKESK. V shed 3 bases and J shed 2 bases, with 7 bases lying between them. This CDR3 has 13 residues. This CDR3 is CASSQGPNTEAFF. Written as DNA, the CDR3 is TGTGCCAGCAGCCAGGGTCCCAACACTGAAGCTTTCTTT.

This clonotype was picked up many times. CDR3 DNA sequence: TGTGCCAGTAGTCCCCTTTACGACACCGGGGAGCTGTTTTTT. Translated, it gives CASSPLYDTGELFF. The chain uses TRBV19 and TRBJ2-2; D is uncertain. Germline lookup yields CDR1 LNHDA and CDR2 SQIVND (reference sequence). V was clipped by 5 bases and J by 3 bases, with 10 bases between them. This CDR3 contains 14 residues.

The rearrangement joins TRBV6-6 to TRBJ2-7; D ambiguous. Looked up from germline, CDR1 is MNHNY and CDR2 is SVGAGI (reference sequence). V was trimmed by 2 bases and J by 5 bases, leaving 13 bases between them. This CDR3 contains 14 residues. CDR3 residues: CASSYLALDHEQYF. The CDR3 DNA reads as TGTGCCAGCAGTTACCTTGCCCTCGACCACGAGCAGTACTTC.

This clonotype was seen ten or more times. The chain has TRBV28 and TRBJ2-7, with D possibly called TRBD1 or TRBD2 (5 bases each). Looked up from germline, CDR1 is MDHEN and CDR2 is SYDVKM. This CDR3 spans 15 amino acids. Trimming took off 3 bases at V and 0 bases at J, with 12 bases between the two ends. The CDR3 nucleotides are TGTGCCAGCAGTTTTATCGGGGCGAGCTCCTACGAGCAGTACTTC. Amino acid sequence: CASSFIGASSYEQYF.

This clonotype turned up a few times. The chain combines TRBV9 with TRBJ2-7; 7 nucleotides match TRBD2. Germline V CDR1 and CDR2: SGDLS, YYNGEE. After removal of 4 bases from V and 4 bases from J, the junction contained 17 bases not matched to a gene. CDR3 length equals 17 residues. CDR3 sequence reads: CASSSRTRRIKGYEQYF. The CDR3, as DNA: TGTGCCAGCAGCTCGCGGACTAGACGGATCAAAGGATACGAGCAGTACTTC.

This clonotype was counted at least ten times. V is TRBV12-2 and J is TRBJ1-2; the table calls TRBD1, which could not be checked here. TRBV12-2 is marked as a pseudogene. CDR3 length: 16 amino acids. The CDR3, as DNA: TGTGCAAGTAGGGGGACAGAGGATTTATCTAACTATGGCTACACCTTC. Translation gives CASRGTEDLSNYGYTF.

This clonotype has ten or more counts. The genes are TRBV11-2 and TRBJ2-3; D may match TRBD1 or TRBD2 (5 bases each). V dropped 4 bases and J dropped 2 bases, with 16 bases sitting between them. This CDR3 spans 16 amino acids. CDR1 is SGHAT and CDR2 is FQNNGV in the germline V gene. The CDR3 DNA is TGTGCCAGCAGCTCCGAGGGGCGGGCGTCCACAGATACGCAGTATTTT. This gives the protein CASSSEGRASTDTQYF.

This clonotype appeared many times. The V and J genes are TRBV3-1 and TRBJ2-3; perhaps TRBD2 as D (5 bases). The ends were cut back, 1 base at V and 2 bases at J, with 13 bases in the middle. The CDR3 covers 16 residues. Germline V lookup: CDR1 LGHDT, CDR2 YNNKEL (reference sequence). CDR3 DNA sequence: TGTGCCAGCAGCCAAGTTCGAGCGGATTTCACAGATACGCAGTATTTT. Protein product: CASSQVRADFTDTQYF.

This clonotype has at least ten counts. The V and J genes are TRBV11-2 and TRBJ2-2, with 11 bases identical to TRBD1. The V and J ends lost 5 bases and 0 bases, in that order; junction bases with no gene match: 11. Germline CDR1 reads SGHAT; CDR2 reads FQNNGV. The CDR3 runs 19 residues. The DNA for the CDR3 is TGTGCCAGCAGCCGTCCCGGGACAGGGGGTTACGCGAACACCGGGGAGCTGTTTTTT. Protein sequence: CASSRPGTGGYANTGELFF. Using reference TRBV11-2 and TRBJ2-2 for the parts outside the CDR3, the full variable domain is EAGVAQSPRYKIIEKRQSVAFWCNPISGHATLYWYQQILGQGPKLLIQFQNNGVVDDSQLPKDRFSAERLKGVDSTLKIQPAKLEDSAVYLCASSRPGTGGYANTGELFFGEGSRLTVL.

This clonotype was counted at least ten times. J is TRBJ1-6 and V is TRBV20-1; D is perhaps TRBD1 (6 bases). From germline, CDR1 is DFQATT and CDR2 SNEGSKA (reference sequence). The CDR3 spans 13 residues. V lost 6 bases to trimming and J lost 9 bases, with 15 bases between them. The DNA for the CDR3 is TGCAGTGCCCCACAGGGATACGGTTCACCCCTCCACTTT. Its translation is CSAPQGYGSPLHF.

The sample holds many counts of this clonotype. The gene calls are TRBV7-8 and TRBJ1-2, with 7 nucleotides matching TRBD1. The CDR3 has 14 residues. V lost 5 bases, J lost 1 base, and 4 bases stayed unmatched. Germline CDR1 and CDR2: SGHVS and FQNEAQ. The CDR3 coding sequence is TGTGCCAGCAGCCTGACAGGGATTAACTATGGCTACACCTTC. Protein sequence: CASSLTGINYGYTF. Together with reference TRBV7-8 and TRBJ1-2, the CDR3 gives the full variable domain: GAGVSQSPRYKVAKRGQDVALRCDPISGHVSLFWYQQALGQGPEFLTYFQNEAQLDKSGLPSDRFFAERPEGSVSTLKIQRTQQEDSAVYLCASSLTGINYGYTFGSGTRLTVV.

The V gene is TRBV2, the J gene TRBJ2-3; D might be TRBD2 (5 bases). This CDR3 has 15 amino acids. V lost 7 bases and J 2 bases, leaving 16 bases between the germline ends. Germline V gene lookup returns CDR1 SNHLY and CDR2 FYNNEI. This CDR3 is CASINPAVLTDTQYF. The CDR3 region has the DNA TGTGCCAGCATCAACCCAGCGGTACTCACAGATACGCAGTATTTT. Full variable domain (outside the CDR3, taken from reference TRBV2 and TRBJ2-3): EPEVTQTPSHQVTQMGQEVILRCVPISNHLYFYWYRQILGQKVEFLVSFYNNEISEKSEIFDDQFSVERPDGSNFTLKIRSTKLEDSAMYFCASINPAVLTDTQYFGPGTRLTVL.

This clonotype was detected only a few times. The J gene is TRBJ2-1, the V gene TRBV9; a possible D gene is TRBD2 (6 bases). Per germline, CDR1 SGDLS and CDR2 YYNGEE. The CDR3 length is 13 residues. Trimming took off 7 bases at V and 6 bases at J, with 14 bases between the two ends. CDR3 in DNA: TGTGCCAGCGGAGGGTACGTGGGCAATGAGCAGTTCTTC. It specifies CASGGYVGNEQFF.

Concerning this clonotype: A much bigger clone sits one base away, suggesting this may be a read error. V and J are TRBV20-1 and TRBJ2-7, with D perhaps TRBD1 or TRBD2 (6 bases each). Germline CDR1 reads DFQATT; CDR2 reads SNEGSKA (reference sequence). Trimming stripped 3 bases from V and 1 base from J, with 19 bases between. This CDR3 comprises 16 residues. CDR3 nucleotides: TGCAGTGCTAGGGGACGGGGGCCCTCAACTTCCTACGAGCAGTACTTC. This translates into CSARGRGPSTSYEQYF.

This clonotype was recorded at least ten times. DNA of the CDR3: TGTGCCAGCGACGGTTATGGCTACACCTTC. Its translation is CASDGYGYTF. The chain carries TRBV21-1 and TRBJ1-2. TRBV21-1 is designated a pseudogene. This CDR3 region has 10 residues.

This chain connects TRBV10-3 to TRBJ2-3, with D perhaps matching TRBD2 (6 bases). The germline V gene has CDR1 ENHRY and CDR2 SYGVKD. V lost 2 bases to trimming and J lost 3 bases, with 12 bases between them. The CDR3 contains 15 residues. DNA of the CDR3: TGTGCCATCAGTGAGCCCACTGGGGGGACAGATACGCAGTATTTT. This translates into CAISEPTGGTDTQYF.

This clonotype occurred many times. This chain links TRBV20-1 with TRBJ2-1; D may correspond to TRBD1 or TRBD2 (5 bases each). V lost 3 bases to trimming and J lost 3 bases, with 12 bases between them. Germline assignment: CDR1 DFQATT and CDR2 SNEGSKA (reference sequence). The CDR3 loop spans 14 amino acids. The DNA for the CDR3 is TGCAGTGCTAGGAGGGGACCGCTCTACAATGAGCAGTTCTTC. Residues: CSARRGPLYNEQFF.

This clonotype was counted many times. The chain uses TRBV12-5 and TRBJ2-1; 8 bases agree with TRBD2. Germline V CDR1 and CDR2: LGHNT, FRNRAP. This CDR3 is 14 amino acids long. Trimming cost V 2 bases and J 9 bases; bases outside gene matches: 6. DNA of the CDR3: TGTGCTAGTGGTTTGAACGGGAGGGCCGGTGAGCAGTTCTTC. Translation: CASGLNGRAGEQFF.

This clonotype was detected many times. This rearrangement joins TRBV30 to TRBJ2-1; possibly TRBD1 for D (5 bases). V was clipped by 3 bases and J by 4 bases, with 13 bases between them. Germline V gene data show CDR1 as GTSNPN and CDR2 as SVGIG (reference sequence). The CDR3 is made up of 14 amino acids. The CDR3 DNA reads as TGTGCCTGGAGGGGGCAGGGTGGGTACAATGAGCAGTTCTTC. Translated, it gives CAWRGQGGYNEQFF. Full variable domain (missing parts from reference TRBV30 and TRBJ2-1): SQTIHQWPATLVQPVGSPLSLECTVEGTSNPNLYWYRQAAGRGLQLLFYSVGIGQISSEVPQNLSASRPQDRQFILSSKKLLLSDSGFYLCAWRGQGGYNEQFFGPGTRLTVL.

By sample fraction, this clonotype is medium-sized. This chain joins TRBV20-1 and TRBJ2-7; D may be TRBD1 (6 bases). Germline CDR1 DFQATT, CDR2 SNEGSKA (reference sequence). V was shortened by 1 base and J by 0 bases, with 7 bases between the two germline ends. There are 13 residues in the CDR3. CDR3 loop: CSARGTASYEQYF. CDR3 sequence (DNA): TGCAGTGCTAGAGGGACAGCCTCCTACGAGCAGTACTTC.